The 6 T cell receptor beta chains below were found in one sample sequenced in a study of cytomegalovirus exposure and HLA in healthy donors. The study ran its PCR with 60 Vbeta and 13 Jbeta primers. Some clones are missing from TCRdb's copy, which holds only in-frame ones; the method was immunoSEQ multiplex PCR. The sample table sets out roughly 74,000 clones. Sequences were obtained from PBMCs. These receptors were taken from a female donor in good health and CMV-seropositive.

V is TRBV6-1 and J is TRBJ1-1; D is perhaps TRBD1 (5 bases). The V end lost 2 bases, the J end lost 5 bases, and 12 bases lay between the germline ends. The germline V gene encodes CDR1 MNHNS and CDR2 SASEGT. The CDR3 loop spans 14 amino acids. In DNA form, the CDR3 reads TGTGCCAGCAGTGAACGCAGGGTGGGAACTGAAGCTTTCTTT. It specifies CASSERRVGTEAFF.

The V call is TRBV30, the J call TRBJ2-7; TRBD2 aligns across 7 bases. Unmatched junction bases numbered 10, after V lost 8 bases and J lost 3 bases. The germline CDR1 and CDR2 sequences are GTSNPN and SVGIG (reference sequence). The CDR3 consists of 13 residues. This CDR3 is CARGGAGVYEQYF. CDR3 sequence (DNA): TGTGCCCGGGGCGGTGCGGGAGTCTACGAGCAGTACTTC.

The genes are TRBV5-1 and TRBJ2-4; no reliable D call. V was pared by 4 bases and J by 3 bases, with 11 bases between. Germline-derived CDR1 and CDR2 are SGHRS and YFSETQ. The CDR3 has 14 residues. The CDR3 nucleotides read TGCGCCAGCAGCACCGACACCAGCAAAAACATTCAGTACTTC. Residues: CASSTDTSKNIQYF.

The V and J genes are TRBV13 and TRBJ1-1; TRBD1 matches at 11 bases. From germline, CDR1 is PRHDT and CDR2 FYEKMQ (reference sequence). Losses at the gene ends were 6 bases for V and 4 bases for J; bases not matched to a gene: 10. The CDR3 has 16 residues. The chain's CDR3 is CASRQTRTGGTTEAFF. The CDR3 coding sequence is TGTGCCAGCAGACAAACTAGGACAGGGGGCACCACTGAAGCTTTCTTT.

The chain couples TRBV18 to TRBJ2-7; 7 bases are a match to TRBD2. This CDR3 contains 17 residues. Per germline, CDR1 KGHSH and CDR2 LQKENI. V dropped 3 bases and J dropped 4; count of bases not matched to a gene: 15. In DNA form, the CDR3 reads TGTGCCAGCTCACCCTCCCTCGAGGCGGGGAGGGTGTACGAGCAGTACTTC. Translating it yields CASSPSLEAGRVYEQYF.

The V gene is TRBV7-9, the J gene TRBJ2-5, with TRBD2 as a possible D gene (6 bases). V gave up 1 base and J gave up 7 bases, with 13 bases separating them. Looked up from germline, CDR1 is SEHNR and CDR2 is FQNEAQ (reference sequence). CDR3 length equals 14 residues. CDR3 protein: CASSLGLPEGTQYF. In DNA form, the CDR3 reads TGTGCCAGCAGCTTAGGACTCCCGGAGGGGACCCAGTACTTC.